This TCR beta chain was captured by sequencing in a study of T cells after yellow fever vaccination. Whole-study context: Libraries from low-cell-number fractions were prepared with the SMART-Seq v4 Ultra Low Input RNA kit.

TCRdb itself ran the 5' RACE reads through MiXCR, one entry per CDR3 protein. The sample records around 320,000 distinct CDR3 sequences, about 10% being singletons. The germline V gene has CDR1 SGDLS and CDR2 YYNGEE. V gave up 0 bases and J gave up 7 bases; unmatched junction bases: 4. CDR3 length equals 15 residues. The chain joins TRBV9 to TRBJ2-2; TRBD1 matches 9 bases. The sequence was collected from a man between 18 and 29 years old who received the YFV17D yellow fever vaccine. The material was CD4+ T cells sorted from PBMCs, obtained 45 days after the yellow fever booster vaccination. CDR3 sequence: CASSVAGTGIGELFF. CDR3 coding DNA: TGTGCCAGCAGCGTAGCAGGGACAGGGATCGGGGAGCTGTTTTTT. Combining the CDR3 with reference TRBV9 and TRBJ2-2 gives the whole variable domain DSGVTQTPKHLITATGQRVTLRCSPRSGDLSVYWYQQSLDQGLQFLIQYYNGEERAKGNILERFSAQQFPDLHSELNLSSLELGDSALYFCASSVAGTGIGELFFGEGSRLTVL.